Listed below are T cell receptor beta chains from one sample, sequenced in a study of cytomegalovirus exposure and HLA in healthy donors. Here immunoSEQ multiplex PCR was the method, and the copy in TCRdb shows in-frame clones only, minus some. Among 150,000 to 200,000 clones, 79% were seen once, and the ten largest hold 4.4%. Sequenced sample: PBMCs. These receptors came from a woman under 40 in good health and CMV-seropositive. The CDR3 runs from the conserved cysteine through the conserved F or W. The D gene is left open where the match is weak. Not all rows give a size; the values are once, few, many and, for expanded clones, a class.

V: TRBV10-3
length: 12
J: TRBJ1-6
size: NA
D: NA
CDR3: CAITEGEGALHF
DNA: TGTGCCATCACCGAGGGGGAAGGGGCCCTCCACTTT

V: TRBV5-4
length: 14
J: TRBJ1-2
size: NA
D: TRBD1
CDR3: CASSAGTANYGYTF
DNA: TGTGCCAGCAGCGCCGGGACAGCTAACTATGGCTACACCTTC

V: TRBV7-2
length: 15
J: TRBJ2-3
size: few
D: TRBD2
CDR3: CASSLLAGGMDTQYF
DNA: TGTGCCAGCAGCCTGCTAGCGGGAGGGATGGATACGCAGTATTTT

V: TRBV4-1
length: 15
J: TRBJ2-7
size: NA
D: TRBD2
CDR3: CASSQILAGVNEQYF
DNA: TGCGCCAGCAGCCAAATACTAGCGGGAGTGAACGAGCAGTACTTC

V: TRBV6-1
length: 14
J: TRBJ1-3
size: few
D: NA
CDR3: CASREGGSGNTIYF
DNA: TGTGCCAGCAGGGAGGGAGGGTCGGGAAACACCATATATTTT

V: TRBV10-2
length: 13
J: TRBJ2-7
size: few
D: TRBD1
CDR3: CASSWDRGYEQYF
DNA: TGCGCCAGCAGTTGGGACAGGGGCTACGAGCAGTACTTC

V: TRBV4-1
length: 16
J: TRBJ2-1
size: NA
D: NA
CDR3: CASSPSIGGAYNEQFF
DNA: TGCGCCAGCAGCCCCTCCATCGGGGGTGCCTACAATGAGCAGTTCTTC

V: TRBV23-1
length: 13
J: TRBJ2-5
size: NA
D: NA
CDR3: CASSLRDQETQYF
DNA: TGCGCCAGCAGTCTGAGAGACCAAGAGACCCAGTACTTC

V: TRBV7-2
length: 17
J: TRBJ2-5
size: NA
D: NA
CDR3: CASSFYGLATGQETQYF
DNA: TGTGCCAGCAGCTTCTATGGGTTAGCGACTGGCCAAGAGACCCAGTACTTC

V: TRBV5-1
length: 14
J: TRBJ1-5
size: NA
D: NA
CDR3: CASSWAGGDQPQHF
DNA: TGCGCCAGCAGCTGGGCGGGGGGAGATCAGCCCCAGCATTTT